The source of this T cell receptor (beta chain) is a study of early T cells in non-severe SARS-CoV-2 infection. Overall study results and limits: The VDJdb matching leaned toward anti-spike CD8 responses and overlooked private and CD4 specificities.

This clonotype has only a few counts. What it binds is unknown. Attached unique molecular identifiers marked individual cDNA molecules. TCRdb used MiXCR to reprocess the 5' RACE reads, holding one entry per CDR3 protein. The sample holds tens of thousands of distinct CDR3 sequences, more than 12% seen once. Material: whole blood. This clonotype originated in an adult who was a healthcare worker with PCR-confirmed SARS-CoV-2 infection or an uninfected control (not recorded which).

The CDR3 here is CAISEEDRGRMFF. The CDR3 DNA follows: TGTGCCATCAGTGAGGAAGACAGGGGGAGGATGTTTTTT. The chain links TRBV10-3 to TRBJ1-4; 9 nucleotides line up with TRBD1. This CDR3 comprises 13 residues. V lost 2 bases to trimming and J lost 15 bases; unmatched junction nucleotides: 7. In germline, CDR1 is ENHRY, CDR2 SYGVKD.